This TCR beta chain appears in the sequencing data of a study of T cell repertoires in cytomegalovirus infection. As for the study in general: Newly reported HLA-C-restricted and thoroughly characterized HLA-B-restricted CMV epitopes were employed.

TCRdb re-called the reads with MiXCR, one entry per CDR3 protein. The data show around 800,000 distinct CDR3 sequences, with about 30% seen just once and 9.5% to 15% held by the top ten. The CDR3 spans 13 residues. Trimming removed 6 bases at V and 7 bases at J, with 16 bases between. A word on this clonotype: Its antigen is not known.

This chain joins TRBV12-3 or TRBV12-4 and TRBJ2-7; D is unresolved. The receptor's source is a human donor in good health (CMV status not recorded). Some clones in this sample may be carry-over from other donors' samples. This specimen was cultured CD8+ T cells from PBMCs, taken from culture after CMV antigen stimulation. CDR3 coding DNA: TGTGCCAGCAGCCCGAACATATTAATAGAGCAGTACTTC. Protein sequence: CASSPNILIEQYF.